Shown below are 9 T cell receptor beta chains from a single sample sequenced in a study of blood T cell repertoires in COVID-19. TCRdb's table, derived via immunoSEQ multiplex PCR, lists solely in-frame clones and lacks some. Among 200,000 to 300,000 clones listed, roughly 91% were seen once. Sequenced input: peripheral blood. Every receptor here comes from a man under 40 with COVID-19, enrolled during active disease.

Only one count was recorded for this clone. The chain recombines TRBV10-3 with TRBJ2-1; TRBD2 aligns across 16 bases. This CDR3 region has 17 residues. With V trimmed by 3 bases and J by 7 bases, 6 bases remained unmatched. Germline V gives CDR1 ENHRY, CDR2 SYGVKD. The CDR3 reads CAISDSGTSGGVNEQFF. For the CDR3, the DNA is TGTGCCATCAGTGATAGTGGGACTAGCGGGGGGGTGAATGAGCAGTTCTTC.

The genes are TRBV6-5 and TRBJ1-4, with D possibly matching TRBD1 (6 bases). Germline assignment: CDR1 MNHEY and CDR2 SVGAGI. V was shortened by 6 bases and J by 4 bases, with 12 bases between the two germline ends. CDR3 length: 14 amino acids. Here the CDR3 reads CASSLDRDNEKLFF. In DNA, the CDR3 is TGTGCCAGCAGCTTGGACAGAGATAATGAAAAACTGTTTTTT.

This clone was seen only once. The rearrangement joins TRBV6-5 to TRBJ1-2, with 10 nucleotides matching TRBD1. CDR1 is MNHEY and CDR2 is SVGAGI in the germline V gene. The J segment lost 5 bases and the V segment lost 4 bases, leaving 1 base of the junction unmatched. The CDR3 has 13 residues. CDR3 sequence (DNA): TGTGCCAGCAGTTTGGACAGGGGGTATGGCTACACCTTC. It codes for CASSLDRGYGYTF.

V and J are TRBV24-1 and TRBJ2-3; tentatively, D is TRBD2 (6 bases). The V gene's germline CDR1 is KGHDR and CDR2 SFDVKD. With 4 bases removed from V and 6 bases from J, the gap between germline ends came to 13 bases. The CDR3 sequence is 14 residues long. The DNA of the CDR3 is TGTGCCACCAGTGACAGACTAGTGGGGGATACGCAGTATTTT. This encodes CATSDRLVGDTQYF.

The rearrangement joins TRBV29-1 to TRBJ1-5, with D tentatively TRBD1 (6 bases). Between the trimmed V and J ends, which lost 7 bases and 1 base, there was a span of 20 bases. This CDR3 spans 16 amino acids. CDR1 is SQVTM and CDR2 is ANQGSEA in the germline V gene. Here the CDR3 reads CSGHSRDNESNQPQHF. The CDR3 nucleotides read TGCAGCGGTCATTCCCGGGACAACGAAAGCAATCAGCCCCAGCATTTT. The entire variable domain, with the rest obtained from reference TRBV29-1 and TRBJ1-5, is as follows: SAVISQKPSRDICQRGTSLTIQCQVDSQVTMMFWYRQQPGQSLTLIATANQGSEATYESGFVIDKFPISRPNLTFSTLTVSNMSPEDSSIYLCSGHSRDNESNQPQHFGDGTRLSIL.

The count of this clone is one. The rearrangement uses TRBV2 and TRBJ1-1; 9 nucleotides match TRBD1. Trimming removed 6 bases from V and 3 bases from J; junction bases left unmatched: 8. Germline CDR1 and CDR2: SNHLY and FYNNEI. The length of the CDR3 is 15 residues. The CDR3 bases are TGTGCCAGCAGCACTACAGGGGGCCTGGACACTGAAGCTTTCTTT. Its translation is CASSTTGGLDTEAFF.

This chain connects TRBV9 to TRBJ2-7, with 9 bases identical to TRBD1. CDR3 length: 16 amino acids. Looked up from germline, CDR1 is SGDLS and CDR2 is YYNGEE. V was pared by 0 bases and J by 1 base, with 5 bases of the junction left unmatched. The CDR3, as DNA: TGTGCCAGCAGCGTAGGAGGGGGACAGGGATCCTACGAGCAGTACTTC. Its translation: CASSVGGGQGSYEQYF.

The V gene is TRBV24-1, the J gene TRBJ2-3, with 11 bases fitting TRBD2. CDR3 size: 17 residues. With 3 bases clipped from V and 1 base from J, the junction kept 5 bases outside the gene matches. Germline CDR1 KGHDR, CDR2 SFDVKD. Here the CDR3 DNA reads TGTGCCACCAGTGATCGTAGCGGGGGGGGTCGCACAGATACGCAGTATTTT. Its translation is CATSDRSGGGRTDTQYF.

V gene TRBV30 combines with J gene TRBJ1-1; 7 bases align to TRBD1. V lost 4 bases and J lost 4; bases outside the gene matches: 9. The CDR3 runs 14 residues. In germline, CDR1 is GTSNPN, CDR2 SVGIG (reference sequence). CDR3 bases: TGTGCCTGGACCATGAGACAGGGTATCACTGAAGCTTTCTTT. This sequence encodes CAWTMRQGITEAFF.